The entry below describes one T cell receptor (beta chain). Its cognate antigen is unknown. Researchers ran the PCR with 60 Vbeta and 13 Jbeta primers. Data came from immunoSEQ multiplex PCR; TCRdb stores just in-frame clones and leaves some out. The table includes 130,000 to 150,000 clones, 75% to 90% detected once. The germline V gene has CDR1 MRHNA and CDR2 SNTAGT. The CDR3 length is 15 residues. Trimming pared 0 bases from V and 4 bases from J, leaving 11 bases between. This sample is part of a study of cytomegalovirus exposure and HLA in healthy donors. Broader study findings: Many donors shared some public TCRs, even though most TCR sequences were rare.

The material sequenced was PBMCs. The genes are TRBV6-4 and TRBJ2-3, with D perhaps TRBD2 (7 bases). This clonotype was obtained from a woman in her 30s in good health and CMV-seronegative. For the CDR3, the DNA is TGTGCCAGCAGTGACTCTACGGGGGGCCCAGATACGCAGTATTTT. This codes for CASSDSTGGPDTQYF.